Listed below are T cell receptor beta chains from one sample, sequenced in a study of CD4+ T cells in melanoma. Assay: immunoSEQ multiplex PCR; the TCRdb copy retains only in-frame clones and omits some. This sample has 20,000 to 25,000 clones, with around 80% found just once. Material for sequencing was cells from a culture (not recorded whether cultured in vitro). The receptors come from a human donor with melanoma. CDR3s include the opening cysteine and the closing phenylalanine or tryptophan. A D gene is named only where the DNA matches it firmly. Not every row has a clone size; where given, it reads once, few, many or a size class.

j_call,v_call,d_call,clone_size,cdr3_aa,cdr3_nt
TRBJ2-5,TRBV11-2,TRBD1,-,CASTRTGQETQYF,TGTGCCAGCACTAGGACAGGGCAAGAGACCCAGTACTTC
TRBJ2-1,TRBV10-1,TRBD2,-,CASSDETSGHNEQFF,TGCGCCAGCAGTGACGAGACTAGCGGGCACAATGAGCAGTTCTTC
TRBJ2-6,TRBV19,TRBD1,-,CASSPDRELSGANVLTF,TGTGCCAGTAGCCCGGACAGGGAACTGTCTGGGGCCAACGTCCTGACTTTC
TRBJ1-1,TRBV10-3,-,-,CAATGRMNTEAFF,TGTGCCGCCACAGGGAGAATGAACACTGAAGCTTTCTTT
TRBJ1-3,TRBV5-6,-,-,CASSLRGYGNTIYF,TGTGCCAGCAGCTTGCGGGGGTACGGAAACACCATATATTTT
TRBJ1-4,TRBV6-6,-,-,CASSPGGLATNEKLFF,TGTGCCAGCAGTCCGGGGGGGCTTGCAACTAATGAAAAACTGTTTTTT
TRBJ2-1,TRBV28,-,-,CASAGPGYNEQFF,TGTGCCAGCGCGGGGCCAGGCTACAATGAGCAGTTCTTC
TRBJ2-3,TRBV7-9,-,-,CASSFGTSTDTQYF,TGTGCCAGCAGCTTTGGGACTAGCACAGATACGCAGTATTTT
TRBJ2-7,TRBV6-6,-,-,CASSYLEETYEQYF,TGTGCCAGCAGTTACTTGGAGGAAACCTACGAGCAGTACTTC
TRBJ2-7,TRBV6-1,TRBD1,-,CASRGTGGFYEQYF,TGTGCCAGCAGGGGGACAGGGGGCTTCTACGAGCAGTACTTC
TRBJ1-3,TRBV7-3,-,-,CASSTGHGNTIYF,TGTGCCAGCAGCACGGGACATGGAAACACCATATATTTT
TRBJ1-1,TRBV2,TRBD1,-,CASSPIRDRMNTEAFF,TGTGCCAGCAGTCCAATAAGGGACAGGATGAACACTGAAGCTTTCTTT
TRBJ2-7,TRBV2,-,few,CASRFRDKGSYEQYF,TGTGCCAGCAGGTTCCGGGACAAAGGATCCTACGAGCAGTACTTC
TRBJ2-7,TRBV6-6,TRBD1,-,CASSGGTGSTYEQYF,TGTGCCAGCAGTGGGGGGACAGGAAGTACCTACGAGCAGTACTTC
TRBJ1-2,TRBV29-1,TRBD1,-,CSVEATGAQYGYTF,TGCAGCGTTGAAGCGACAGGGGCCCAATATGGCTACACCTTC
TRBJ1-2,TRBV5-8,-,once,CASRRALGYTF,TGTGCCAGCAGAAGGGCCCTTGGCTACACCTTC
TRBJ2-7,TRBV11-2,-,-,CASSPTRNEQYF,TGTGCCAGCAGCCCGACCAGGAACGAGCAGTACTTC
TRBJ2-1,TRBV5-1,TRBD2,-,CASSLGLAGDSYNEQFF,TGCGCCAGCAGCTTGGGACTAGCGGGTGACTCCTACAATGAGCAGTTCTTC
TRBJ1-1,TRBV5-1,-,-,CASRITQATEAFF,TGCGCCAGCAGAATTACGCAGGCCACTGAAGCTTTCTTT
TRBJ1-1,TRBV29-1,TRBD1,-,CSATTGANTEAFF,TGCAGCGCCACGACAGGGGCCAACACTGAAGCTTTCTTT
TRBJ2-7,TRBV6-5,TRBD1,-,CASSPAGGRYEQYF,TGTGCCAGCAGCCCGGCAGGGGGCAGGTACGAGCAGTACTTC
TRBJ2-7,TRBV5-1,TRBD1,-,CASSWDSAYEQYF,TGCGCCAGCAGCTGGGACAGTGCCTACGAGCAGTACTTC
TRBJ2-7,TRBV18,TRBD2,-,CASSPQGSGGYEQYF,TGTGCCAGCTCACCACAGGGGAGCGGGGGGTACGAGCAGTACTTC
TRBJ2-3,TRBV9,-,few,CASSVGWLGTDTQYF,TGTGCCAGCAGCGTAGGCTGGCTAGGCACAGATACGCAGTATTTT
TRBJ1-1,TRBV30,-,-,CAWSGRAGNTEAFF,TGTGCCTGGAGTGGACGGGCTGGGAACACTGAAGCTTTCTTT
TRBJ2-7,TRBV7-8,TRBD2,-,CASSLVLGGTAYEQYF,TGTGCCAGCAGCTTAGTCCTCGGGGGGACTGCCTACGAGCAGTACTTC
TRBJ1-4,TRBV7-9,-,-,CASSLGADNEKLFF,TGTGCCAGCAGCTTAGGGGCGGATAATGAAAAACTGTTTTTT
TRBJ1-3,TRBV5-5,-,-,CASSANSGNTIYF,TGTGCCAGCAGCGCGAACTCTGGAAACACCATATATTTT
TRBJ2-2,TRBV5-8,-,-,CASSLSGNTGELFF,TGTGCCAGCAGCTTATCAGGGAACACCGGGGAGCTGTTTTTT
TRBJ2-2,TRBV7-2,TRBD2,-,CASSFGGGRTGELFF,TGTGCCAGCAGCTTTGGCGGGGGAAGGACCGGGGAGCTGTTTTTT
TRBJ2-7,TRBV6-5,-,-,CASSYLQGGYEQYF,TGTGCCAGCAGTTACCTACAGGGCGGCTACGAGCAGTACTTC
TRBJ1-1,TRBV19,TRBD1,-,CASSIVEQGMNTEAFF,TGTGCCAGTAGTATCGTCGAACAGGGGATGAACACTGAAGCTTTCTTT
TRBJ1-1,TRBV5-4,-,-,CASSFGGANTEAFF,TGTGCCAGCAGCTTCGGGGGGGCGAACACTGAAGCTTTCTTT
TRBJ2-1,TRBV6-5,TRBD2,-,CASSRLAGPNEQFF,TGTGCCAGCAGTCGACTAGCGGGGCCCAATGAGCAGTTCTTC
TRBJ1-2,TRBV7-9,-,once,CASSLGGAVANYGYTF,TGTGCCAGCAGCTTAGGTGGAGCAGTCGCTAACTATGGCTACACCTTC
TRBJ2-3,TRBV18,-,-,CASSWADTQYF,TGTGCCAGCTCATGGGCAGATACGCAGTATTTT
TRBJ2-7,TRBV5-1,TRBD1,-,CASSWDSVDEQYF,TGCGCCAGCAGCTGGGACAGTGTTGACGAGCAGTACTTC
TRBJ1-6,TRBV6-6,-,-,CASRSRTLNSPLHF,TGTGCCAGCAGGAGTCGGACTCTTAATTCACCCCTCCACTTT
TRBJ1-1,TRBV23-1,-,-,CASSQLWTEAFF,TGCGCCAGCAGTCAATTGTGGACTGAAGCTTTCTTT
TRBJ2-5,TRBV7-9,-,-,CASSLIQETQYF,TGTGCCAGCAGCTTGATCCAAGAGACCCAGTACTTC
TRBJ2-7,TRBV9,-,-,CASSATDSVAYEQYF,TGTGCCAGCAGCGCGACGGACAGTGTGGCCTACGAGCAGTACTTC
TRBJ2-3,TRBV6-6,-,-,CASSYPLTDYTDTQYF,TGTGCCAGCAGTTACCCTCTCACGGATTACACAGATACGCAGTATTTT
TRBJ2-1,TRBV6-4,-,-,CASSDSSENEQFF,TGTGCCAGCAGTGACTCGAGTGAAAATGAGCAGTTCTTC
TRBJ2-5,TRBV7-9,TRBD1,few,CASSLARPTGSVETQYF,TGTGCCAGCAGCTTAGCTCGGCCGACAGGGTCAGTTGAGACCCAGTACTTC
TRBJ2-5,TRBV23-1,-,-,CASSHGYF,TGCGCCAGCAGTCACGGGTACTTC
TRBJ1-1,TRBV2,-,-,CASSGHENTEAFF,TGTGCCAGTTCGGGACATGAGAACACTGAAGCTTTCTTT